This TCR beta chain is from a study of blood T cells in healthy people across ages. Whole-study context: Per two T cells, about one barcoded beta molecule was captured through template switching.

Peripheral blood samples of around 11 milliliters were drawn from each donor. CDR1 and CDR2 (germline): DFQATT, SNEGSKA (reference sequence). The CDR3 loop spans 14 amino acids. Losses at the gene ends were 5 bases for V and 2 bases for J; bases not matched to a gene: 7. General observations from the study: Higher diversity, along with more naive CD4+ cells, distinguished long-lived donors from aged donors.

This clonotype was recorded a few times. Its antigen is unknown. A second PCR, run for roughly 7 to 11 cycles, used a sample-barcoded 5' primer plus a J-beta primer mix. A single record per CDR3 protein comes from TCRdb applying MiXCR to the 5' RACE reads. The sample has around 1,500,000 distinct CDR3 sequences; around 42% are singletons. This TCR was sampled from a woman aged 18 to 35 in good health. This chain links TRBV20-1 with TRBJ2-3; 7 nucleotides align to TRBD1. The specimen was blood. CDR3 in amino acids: CSALGGLLTDTQYF. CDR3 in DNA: TGCAGTGCTCTAGGGGGCCTACTCACAGATACGCAGTATTTT.